The 11 T cell receptor beta chains in this list originate from one sample, sequenced in a study of T cell responses to AZD1222 COVID-19 vaccine. The method was immunoSEQ multiplex PCR; TCRdb's version includes in-frame clones alone and lacks a portion of them. The sample yields 250,000 to 300,000 clones, 90% to 95% seen once. The material was peripheral blood, obtained 28 days after the second AZD1222 dose. The receptors here all came from an adult who received the AZD1222 COVID-19 vaccine.

The gene calls are TRBV28 and TRBJ2-7; 11 bases agree with TRBD2. CDR1 is MDHEN, CDR2 SYDVKM, per germline. The V and J ends lost 1 base and 5 bases, in that order; junction bases with no gene match: 7. The CDR3 is made up of 16 amino acids. The CDR3 reads CASSLLPLAGGNEQYF. DNA of the CDR3: TGTGCCAGCAGTTTATTACCCCTAGCGGGGGGTAACGAGCAGTACTTC.

This chain joins TRBV3-1 (or the pseudogene TRBV3-2) and TRBJ1-6; the match to TRBD1 covers 8 bases. V lost 1 base and J lost 10; bases outside the gene matches: 9. This CDR3 region has 16 residues. CDR1 is LGHDT, CDR2 YNNKEL, per germline (reference sequence). CDR3 sequence reads: CASSQAGVRGLSPLHF. For the CDR3, the DNA is TGTGCCAGCAGCCAAGCAGGCGTCAGGGGGCTATCACCCCTCCACTTT.

V is TRBV21-1 and J is TRBJ1-6; no check of the table's D call, TRBD1, against the DNA was made. TRBV21-1 is a documented pseudogene. The CDR3 is made up of 15 amino acids. CDR3 in DNA: TGTGCCAGCAACGGGGTCAGGGACAGGAATTCACCCCTCCACTTT. Translation gives CASNGVRDRNSPLHF.

V and J are TRBV5-4 and TRBJ2-7, with 9 bases lining up with TRBD2. This CDR3 contains 14 residues. J gave up 3 bases and V 2 bases, and 3 bases lay outside the gene matches. The germline CDR1 and CDR2 sequences are SGHNT and YYREEE (reference sequence). The CDR3 region has the DNA TGTGCCAGCAGCTTAGGAGCGGGAGGCTACGAGCAGTACTTC. Translating gives CASSLGAGGYEQYF. The full variable domain, in which reference TRBV5-4 and TRBJ2-7 provide the parts outside the CDR3, is ETGVTQSPTHLIKTRGQQVTLRCSSQSGHNTVSWYQQALGQGPQFIFQYYREEENGRGNFPPRFSGLQFPNYSSELNVNALELDDSALYLCASSLGAGGYEQYFGPGTRLTVT.

The chain is built from TRBV29-1 and TRBJ2-1; 10 positions agree with TRBD2. CDR3 length equals 16 residues. After removal of 0 bases from V and 4 bases from J, the junction contained 6 bases not matched to a gene. CDR1 and CDR2 from the germline V gene are SQVTM and ANQGSEA. CDR3 amino acids: CSVEDQREGRYNEQFF. CDR3 bases: TGCAGCGTTGAAGATCAGCGGGAGGGCCGGTACAATGAGCAGTTCTTC.

This clone was recorded once. V gene TRBV4-1 combines with J gene TRBJ2-3, with 8 bases aligning to TRBD2. With V trimmed by 4 bases and J by 3 bases, 9 bases remained unmatched. The CDR3 runs to 16 residues. Germline V gene sequence: CDR1 MGHRA, CDR2 YSYEKL. In DNA form, the CDR3 reads TGCGCCAGCAGCCTACTAGCGGTCTTGGGTACAGATACGCAGTATTTT. Its protein is CASSLLAVLGTDTQYF.

J is TRBJ2-7 and V is TRBV7-9, with a possible D match to TRBD2 (6 bases). CDR3 length equals 13 residues. The V and J ends lost 5 bases and 5 bases respectively, with 13 bases between them. CDR1 and CDR2 from the germline V gene are SEHNR and FQNEAQ (reference sequence). CDR3 region: CASSRDGGDEQYF. CDR3 nucleotides: TGTGCCAGCAGCCGGGACGGCGGGGACGAGCAGTACTTC. Full variable domain (outside the CDR3, taken from reference TRBV7-9 and TRBJ2-7): DTGVSQNPRHKITKRGQNVTFRCDPISEHNRLYWYRQTLGQGPEFLTYFQNEAQLEKSRLLSDRFSAERPKGSFSTLEIQRTEQGDSAMYLCASSRDGGDEQYFGPGTRLTVT.

This chain connects TRBV9 to TRBJ2-1; D is ambiguous. CDR3 length equals 15 residues. The germline V and J ends were trimmed by 4 bases and 0 bases, with 11 bases remaining between them. Germline CDR1 is SGDLS and CDR2 is YYNGEE. The CDR3 DNA follows: TGTGCCAGCAGCATCACGTCGAGCTCCTACAATGAGCAGTTCTTC. It translates to CASSITSSSYNEQFF.

The gene calls are TRBV19 and TRBJ2-1, with TRBD2 matching over 8 bases. Germline V gene lookup returns CDR1 LNHDA and CDR2 SQIVND (reference sequence). The J segment lost 7 bases and the V segment lost 5 bases, leaving 13 bases of the junction unmatched. The CDR3 contains 16 residues. The DNA for the CDR3 is TGTGCCAGTAGTTCGTCGGAGCGGGAGTTATGGAATGAGCAGTTCTTC. Amino acid sequence: CASSSSERELWNEQFF.

The V and J genes are TRBV3-1 (or the pseudogene TRBV3-2) and TRBJ2-7; TRBD1 matches at 7 bases. J was trimmed by 6 bases and V by 2 bases; bases with no gene match: 4. The CDR3 has 13 amino acids. Germline lookup yields CDR1 LGHDT and CDR2 YNNKEL (reference sequence). The DNA of the CDR3 is TGTGCCAGCAGCCAAACGGCAGGGGGCGAGCAGTACTTC. It codes for CASSQTAGGEQYF.

The chain recombines TRBV28 with TRBJ1-1, with 8 bases that match TRBD1. The CDR3 consists of 13 residues. V was clipped by 6 bases and J by 4 bases; unmatched bases: 4. Germline lookup yields CDR1 MDHEN and CDR2 SYDVKM. CDR3 in DNA: TGTGCCAGCAGCCAGGGGGCGGGCACTGAAGCTTTCTTT. Protein product: CASSQGAGTEAFF.